The present entry profiles one TCR beta chain with its context. This entry comes from a study of shared clonotypes between healthy human individuals. The CDR3 is 13 amino acids. The V and J ends lost 6 bases and 4 bases respectively, with 12 bases between them. Per germline, CDR1 MNHEY and CDR2 SVGAGI. The protocol was immunoSEQ multiplex PCR, while the TCRdb copy is restricted to in-frame clones and leaves out a portion. The sample holds 2 million to 3 million clones, under 95% seen once. V and J are TRBV6-5 and TRBJ1-1; weak D call: TRBD1 (6 bases). The sample taken for sequencing was naive CD4+ T cells from PBMCs. Subset here: CD45RA+ positively selected. This sequence was found in a man aged 18 to 29 in good health. Some clones in this sample may be carry-over from other donors' samples. The CDR3 DNA reads TGTGCCAGCAGCAAGACAGGCCCCACTGAAGCTTTCTTT. It specifies CASSKTGPTEAFF.